The clone carrying this T cell receptor (beta chain) came up once. The sample originates from a study of shared T cell receptors in the human thymus. This CDR3 comprises 13 residues. The V and J ends lost 4 bases and 4 bases, in that order; junction bases with no gene match: 1. CDR1 and CDR2 (germline): SGHDN, FVKESK. Here immunoSEQ multiplex PCR was the method, and the copy in TCRdb shows in-frame clones only, minus some. The sample shows roughly 710,000 clones, 80% to 90% of them seen only once. The same sample was also studied in work on human thymus T cells. That study adds: Donors consisted of healthy Finnish infants (having corrective surgery for congenital heart defects). An apparent bias in V and J gene usage was seen in thymic and blood repertoires.

The clonotype was recovered from a girl less than two years old with a congenital heart defect. The chain employs TRBV14 and TRBJ1-5, with 7 nucleotides matching TRBD1. Sequencing was done on a sample of thymocytes. CDR3 DNA sequence: TGTGCCAGCAGCCCCAGGGGGAATCAGCCCCAGCATTTT. Protein product: CASSPRGNQPQHF.